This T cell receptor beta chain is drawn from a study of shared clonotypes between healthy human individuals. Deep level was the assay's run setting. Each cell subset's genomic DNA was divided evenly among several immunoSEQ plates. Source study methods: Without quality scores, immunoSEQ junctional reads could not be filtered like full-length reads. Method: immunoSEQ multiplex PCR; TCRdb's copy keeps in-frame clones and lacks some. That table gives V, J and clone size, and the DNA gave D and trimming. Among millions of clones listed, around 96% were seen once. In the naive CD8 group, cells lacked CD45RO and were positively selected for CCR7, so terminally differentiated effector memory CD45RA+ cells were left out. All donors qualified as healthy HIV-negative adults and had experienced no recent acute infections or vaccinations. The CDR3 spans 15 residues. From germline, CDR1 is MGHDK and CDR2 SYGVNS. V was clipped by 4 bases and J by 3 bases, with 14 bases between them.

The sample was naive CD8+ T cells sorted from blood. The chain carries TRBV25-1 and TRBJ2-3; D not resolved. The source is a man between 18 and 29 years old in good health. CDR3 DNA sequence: TGTGCCAGCAGTGCGATGGGTCGTGGAACAGATACGCAGTATTTT. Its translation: CASSAMGRGTDTQYF.